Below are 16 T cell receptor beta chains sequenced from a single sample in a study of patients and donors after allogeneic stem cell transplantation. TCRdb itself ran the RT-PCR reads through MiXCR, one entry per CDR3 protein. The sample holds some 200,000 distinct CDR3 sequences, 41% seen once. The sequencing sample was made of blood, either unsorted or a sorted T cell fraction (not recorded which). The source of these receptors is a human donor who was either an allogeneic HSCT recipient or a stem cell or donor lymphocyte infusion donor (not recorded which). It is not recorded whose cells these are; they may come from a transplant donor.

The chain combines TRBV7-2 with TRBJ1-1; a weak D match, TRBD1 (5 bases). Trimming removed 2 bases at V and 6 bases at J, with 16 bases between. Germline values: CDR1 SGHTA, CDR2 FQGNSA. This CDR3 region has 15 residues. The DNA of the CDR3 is TGTGCCAGCAGCTTATACATCGGGGCCCAAGCTGAAGCTTTCTTT. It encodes CASSLYIGAQAEAFF.

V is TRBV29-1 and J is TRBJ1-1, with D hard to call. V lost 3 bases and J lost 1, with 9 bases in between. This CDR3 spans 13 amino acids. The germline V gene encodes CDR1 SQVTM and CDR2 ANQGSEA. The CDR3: CSVEWARNTEAFF. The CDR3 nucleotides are TGCAGCGTTGAGTGGGCCCGGAACACTGAAGCTTTCTTT. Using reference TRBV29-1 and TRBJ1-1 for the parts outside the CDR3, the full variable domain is SAVISQKPSRDICQRGTSLTIQCQVDSQVTMMFWYRQQPGQSLTLIATANQGSEATYESGFVIDKFPISRPNLTFSTLTVSNMSPEDSSIYLCSVEWARNTEAFFGQGTRLTVV.

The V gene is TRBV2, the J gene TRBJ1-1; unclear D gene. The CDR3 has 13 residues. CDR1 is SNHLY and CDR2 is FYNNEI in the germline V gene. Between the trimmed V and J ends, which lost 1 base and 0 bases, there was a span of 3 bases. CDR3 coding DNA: TGTGCCAGCAGTGAAGAGGTGAACACTGAAGCTTTCTTT. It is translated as CASSEEVNTEAFF.

This chain's CDR3 is CASSVEALAGVYNEQFF. The CDR3 region has the DNA TGTGCCAGCAGCGTAGAGGCGCTAGCGGGAGTTTACAATGAGCAGTTCTTC. This chain uses TRBV9 with TRBJ2-1; the match to TRBD2 covers 10 bases. CDR3 length: 17 amino acids. With 0 bases clipped from V and 4 bases from J, the junction kept 7 bases outside the gene matches. The germline V gene has CDR1 SGDLS and CDR2 YYNGEE.

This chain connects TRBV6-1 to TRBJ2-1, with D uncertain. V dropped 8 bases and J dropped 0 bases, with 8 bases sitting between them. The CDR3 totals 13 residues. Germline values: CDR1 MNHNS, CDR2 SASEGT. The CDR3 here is CASELSSYNEQFF. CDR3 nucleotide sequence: TGTGCCAGCGAACTAAGCTCCTACAATGAGCAGTTCTTC.

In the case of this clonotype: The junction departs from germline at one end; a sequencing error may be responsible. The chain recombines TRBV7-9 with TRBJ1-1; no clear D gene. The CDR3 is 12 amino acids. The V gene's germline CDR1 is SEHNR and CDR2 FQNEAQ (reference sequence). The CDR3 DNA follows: TGTGCCAGCAGCGGAGCGGGCACTGAGGCTTTCTTT. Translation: CASSGAGTEAFF.

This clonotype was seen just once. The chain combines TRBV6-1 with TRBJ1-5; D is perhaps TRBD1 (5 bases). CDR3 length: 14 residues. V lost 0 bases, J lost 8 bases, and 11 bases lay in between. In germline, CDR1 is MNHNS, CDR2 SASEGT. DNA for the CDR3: TGTGCCAGCAGTGAAGCCCAGGGAATGAAGCCCCAGCATTTT. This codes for CASSEAQGMKPQHF.

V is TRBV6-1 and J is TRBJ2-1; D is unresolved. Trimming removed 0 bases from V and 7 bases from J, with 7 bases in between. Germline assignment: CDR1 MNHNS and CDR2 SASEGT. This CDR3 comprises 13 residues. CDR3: CASSEALWNEQFF. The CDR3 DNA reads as TGTGCCAGCAGTGAAGCGCTCTGGAATGAGCAGTTCTTC.

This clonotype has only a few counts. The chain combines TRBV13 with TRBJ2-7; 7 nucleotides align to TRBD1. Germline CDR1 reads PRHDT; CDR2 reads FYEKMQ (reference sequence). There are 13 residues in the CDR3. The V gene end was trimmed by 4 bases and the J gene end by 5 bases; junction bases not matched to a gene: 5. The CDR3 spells CASSSSTGNEQYF. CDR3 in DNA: TGTGCCAGCAGCTCATCGACAGGGAACGAGCAGTACTTC. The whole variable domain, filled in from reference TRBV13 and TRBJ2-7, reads AAGVIQSPRHLIKEKRETATLKCYPIPRHDTVYWYQQGPGQDPQFLISFYEKMQSDKGSIPDRFSAQQFSDYHSELNMSSLELGDSALYFCASSSSTGNEQYFGPGTRLTVT.

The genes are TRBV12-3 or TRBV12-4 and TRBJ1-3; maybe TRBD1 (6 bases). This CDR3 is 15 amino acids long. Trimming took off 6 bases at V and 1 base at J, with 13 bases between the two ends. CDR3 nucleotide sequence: TGTGCCAGCAGGGATAGGGGGATGTCTGGAAACACCATATATTTT. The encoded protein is CASRDRGMSGNTIYF.

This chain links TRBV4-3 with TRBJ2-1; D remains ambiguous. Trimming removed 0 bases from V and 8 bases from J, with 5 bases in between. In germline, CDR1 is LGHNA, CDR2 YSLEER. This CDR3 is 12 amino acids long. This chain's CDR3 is CASSQDEDEQFF. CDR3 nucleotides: TGCGCCAGCAGCCAAGATGAGGATGAGCAGTTCTTC.

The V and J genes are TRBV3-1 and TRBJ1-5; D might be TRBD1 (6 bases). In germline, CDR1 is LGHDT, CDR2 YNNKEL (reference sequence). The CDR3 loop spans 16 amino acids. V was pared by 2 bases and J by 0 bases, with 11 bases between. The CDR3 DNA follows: TGTGCCAGCAGCCAAACTACAGGGATTAGCAATCAGCCCCAGCATTTT. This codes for CASSQTTGISNQPQHF.

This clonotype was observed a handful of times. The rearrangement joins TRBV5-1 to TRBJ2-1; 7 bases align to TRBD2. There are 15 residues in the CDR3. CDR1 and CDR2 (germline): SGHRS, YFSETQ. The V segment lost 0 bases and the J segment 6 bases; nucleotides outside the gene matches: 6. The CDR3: CASSLGTRQSNEQFF. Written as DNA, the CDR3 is TGCGCCAGCAGCTTGGGGACTAGACAGAGCAATGAGCAGTTCTTC. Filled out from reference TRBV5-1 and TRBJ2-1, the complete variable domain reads KAGVTQTPRYLIKTRGQQVTLSCSPISGHRSVSWYQQTPGQGLQFLFEYFSETQRNKGNFPGRFSGRQFSNSRSEMNVSTLELGDSALYLCASSLGTRQSNEQFFGPGTRLTVL.

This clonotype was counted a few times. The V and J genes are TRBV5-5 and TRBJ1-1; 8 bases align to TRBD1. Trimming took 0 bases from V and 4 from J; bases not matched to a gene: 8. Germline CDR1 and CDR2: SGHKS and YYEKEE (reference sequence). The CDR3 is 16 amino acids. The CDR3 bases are TGTGCCAGCAGCTTGGGGATTCGTACAGGGGGCACTGAAGCTTTCTTT. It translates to CASSLGIRTGGTEAFF.

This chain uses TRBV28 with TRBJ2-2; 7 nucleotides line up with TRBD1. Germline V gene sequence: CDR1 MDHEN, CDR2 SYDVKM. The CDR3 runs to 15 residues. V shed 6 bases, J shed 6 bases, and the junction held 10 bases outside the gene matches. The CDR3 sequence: CASSRTGGSPGELFF. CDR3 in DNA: TGTGCCAGCAGCCGGACAGGAGGATCCCCCGGGGAGCTGTTTTTT. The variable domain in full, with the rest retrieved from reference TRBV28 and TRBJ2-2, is DVKVTQSSRYLVKRTGEKVFLECVQDMDHENMFWYRQDPGLGLRLIYFSYDVKMKEKGDIPEGYSVSREKKERFSLILESASTNQTSMYLCASSRTGGSPGELFFGEGSRLTVL.

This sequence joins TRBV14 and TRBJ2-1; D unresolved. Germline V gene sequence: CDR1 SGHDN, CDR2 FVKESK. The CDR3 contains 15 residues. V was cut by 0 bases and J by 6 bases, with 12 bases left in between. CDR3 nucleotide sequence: TGTGCCAGCAGCCAAGACGGCCTAGTAGGCAATGAGCAGTTCTTC. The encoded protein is CASSQDGLVGNEQFF.